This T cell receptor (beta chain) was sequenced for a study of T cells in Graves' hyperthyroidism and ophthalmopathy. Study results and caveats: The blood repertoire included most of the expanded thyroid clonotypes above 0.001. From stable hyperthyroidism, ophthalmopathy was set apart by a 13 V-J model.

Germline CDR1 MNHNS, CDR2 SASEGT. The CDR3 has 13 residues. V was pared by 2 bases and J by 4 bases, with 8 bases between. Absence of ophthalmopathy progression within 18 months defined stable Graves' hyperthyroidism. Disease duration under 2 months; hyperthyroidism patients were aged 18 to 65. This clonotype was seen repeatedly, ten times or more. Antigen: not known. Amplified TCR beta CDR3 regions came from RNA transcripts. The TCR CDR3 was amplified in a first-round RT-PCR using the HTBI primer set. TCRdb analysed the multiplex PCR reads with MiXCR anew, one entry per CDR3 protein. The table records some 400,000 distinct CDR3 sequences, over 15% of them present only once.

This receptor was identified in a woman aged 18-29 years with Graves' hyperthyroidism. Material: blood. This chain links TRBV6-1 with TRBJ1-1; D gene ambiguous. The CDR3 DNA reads TGTGCCAGCAGTGAAAGGGAGGGCACTGAAGCTTTCTTT. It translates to CASSEREGTEAFF.